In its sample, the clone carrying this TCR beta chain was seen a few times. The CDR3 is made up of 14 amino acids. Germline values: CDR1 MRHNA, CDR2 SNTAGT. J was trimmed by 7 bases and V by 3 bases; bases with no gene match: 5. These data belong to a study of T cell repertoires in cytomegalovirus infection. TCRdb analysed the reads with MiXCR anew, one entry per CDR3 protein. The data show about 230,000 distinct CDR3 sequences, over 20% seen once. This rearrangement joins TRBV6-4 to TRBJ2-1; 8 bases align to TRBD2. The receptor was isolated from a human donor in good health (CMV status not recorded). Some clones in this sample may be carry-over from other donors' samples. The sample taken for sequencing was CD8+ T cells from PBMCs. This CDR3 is CASSEVAGGNEQFF. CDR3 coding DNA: TGTGCCAGCAGTGAGGTGGCGGGGGGTAATGAGCAGTTCTTC.